These 30 T cell receptor beta chains share one sample of origin, sequenced in a study of shared clonotypes between healthy human individuals. Assay used: immunoSEQ multiplex PCR; TCRdb lists only in-frame clones, some missing. The table includes about 320,000 clones, roughly 91% detected once. Sample: memory CD8+ T cells sorted from blood. Subset here: CD45RO+ cells pooled with CCR7-negative TemRA cells. Receptors were obtained from a man aged 18 to 30 in good health.

This chain joins TRBV5-6 and TRBJ2-3; 10 nucleotides match TRBD2. From germline, CDR1 is SGHDT and CDR2 YYEEEE. J gave up 6 bases and V 4 bases, and 11 bases lay outside the gene matches. The CDR3 consists of 16 residues. CDR3 sequence reads: CASSEFPSGSADTQYF. CDR3 nucleotides: TGTGCCAGCAGCGAGTTCCCTAGCGGGAGTGCGGATACGCAGTATTTT.

This clone has a single count. The sample holds other DNA sequences that translate to the same CDR3. This sequence joins TRBV4-1 and TRBJ2-7, with D possibly TRBD2 on 6 matching bases. Germline V gene sequence: CDR1 MGHRA, CDR2 YSYEKL. Trimming cost V 4 bases and J 1 base, with 14 bases left between them. This CDR3 is built from 15 residues. The CDR3 is CASSPRGGSSYEQYF. For the CDR3, the DNA is TGCGCCAGCAGCCCCCGGGGAGGCTCGTCCTACGAGCAGTACTTC.

This chain uses TRBV30 with TRBJ2-3; 15 bases are a match to TRBD2. The CDR3 length is 14 residues. The J segment lost 4 bases and the V segment lost 8 bases, leaving 4 bases of the junction unmatched. Germline V gene sequence: CDR1 GTSNPN, CDR2 SVGIG (reference sequence). The CDR3 nucleotides are TGTGCCGGCAGGACTAGCGGGGGGGCAGATACGCAGTATTTT. Encoded protein: CAGRTSGGADTQYF.

The gene calls are TRBV19 and TRBJ1-6; TRBD1 aligns across 7 bases. Germline CDR1 LNHDA, CDR2 SQIVND (reference sequence). The length of the CDR3 is 16 residues. The J segment lost 0 bases and the V segment lost 6 bases, leaving 5 bases of the junction unmatched. The CDR3 region has the DNA TGTGCCAGTAGCCCGACAGGGAGCTCCTATAATTCACCCCTCCACTTT. Residues: CASSPTGSSYNSPLHF.

J is TRBJ2-5 and V is TRBV4-1; possible D gene TRBD2, 7 bases. Per germline, CDR1 MGHRA and CDR2 YSYEKL. V was clipped by 4 bases and J by 4 bases, with 16 bases between them. This CDR3 spans 15 amino acids. The CDR3 DNA reads TGCGCCAGCAGCCCGGGTCCAGGGGAGGGAGAGACCCAGTACTTC. It translates to CASSPGPGEGETQYF.

This chain links TRBV7-9 with TRBJ1-4, with 7 bases that match TRBD1. In germline, CDR1 is SEHNR, CDR2 FQNEAQ (reference sequence). The trim removed 5 bases at V and 7 bases at J, leaving 10 bases unmatched. The CDR3 is 15 residues long. The DNA for the CDR3 is TGTGCCAGCAGCCCCACAGGGGATGTGGCTGAAAAACTGTTTTTT. Translated: CASSPTGDVAEKLFF.

This rearrangement joins TRBV9 to TRBJ2-2; TRBD2 matches at 7 bases. The CDR3 has 15 residues. Germline lookup yields CDR1 SGDLS and CDR2 YYNGEE. Germline trimming cut 0 bases from V and 1 base from J; bases unmatched to any gene: 0. The CDR3 sequence: CASSVAGGNTGELFF. CDR3 sequence (DNA): TGTGCCAGCAGCGTAGCGGGGGGGAACACCGGGGAGCTGTTTTTT.

The V call is TRBV6-6, the J call TRBJ2-5; D unclear. V was clipped by 1 base and J by 0 bases, with 3 bases between them. The germline V gene has CDR1 MNHNY and CDR2 SVGAGI (reference sequence). The CDR3 runs 13 residues. The CDR3 sequence is CASSYYHQETQYF. The CDR3 DNA is TGTGCCAGCAGTTACTATCACCAAGAGACCCAGTACTTC.

This chain links TRBV18 with TRBJ1-1; 12 nucleotides match TRBD1. The junction had 6 bases not matched to a gene; V was cut back by 2 bases and J by 2 bases. From germline, CDR1 is KGHSH and CDR2 LQKENI. This CDR3 spans 17 amino acids. The CDR3 reads CASSPKGQGAGNTEAFF. In nucleotides, the CDR3 is TGTGCCAGCTCACCAAAGGGACAGGGGGCTGGTAACACTGAAGCTTTCTTT.

This chain uses TRBV11-1 with TRBJ2-5; TRBD2 matches 12 bases. Losses at the gene ends were 6 bases for V and 5 bases for J; bases not matched to a gene: 7. CDR3 length: 15 amino acids. Germline V gene data show CDR1 as SGHAT and CDR2 as FQDESV (reference sequence). This CDR3 is CASSRTSGEAETQYF. CDR3 DNA sequence: TGTGCCAGCAGTCGGACTAGCGGGGAGGCGGAGACCCAGTACTTC.

The chain recombines TRBV18 with TRBJ2-3, with D possibly TRBD1 on 6 matching bases. CDR1 is KGHSH and CDR2 is LQKENI in the germline V gene. Trimming removed 9 bases from V and 1 base from J, with 14 bases in between. The CDR3 is 14 amino acids. The CDR3, as DNA: TGTGCCAGTGGCGAGCGACAGGGCACAGATACGCAGTATTTT. Translating gives CASGERQGTDTQYF.

The chain links TRBV7-8 to TRBJ1-1; perhaps TRBD1 as D (6 bases). With 5 bases removed from V and 8 bases from J, the gap between germline ends came to 12 bases. CDR3 length: 12 amino acids. CDR1 is SGHVS and CDR2 is FQNEAQ in the germline V gene. The CDR3 protein is CASSGLDREAFF. Written as DNA, the CDR3 is TGTGCCAGCAGCGGATTGGACAGAGAAGCTTTCTTT.

The chain carries TRBV11-2 and TRBJ2-6; unclear D gene. Looked up from germline, CDR1 is SGHAT and CDR2 is FQNNGV. The CDR3 is 17 amino acids. V shed 1 base and J shed 0 bases, with 10 bases lying between them. In nucleotides, the CDR3 is TGTGCCAGCAGCTTAGTGAAGAGCCTCTCTGGGGCCAACGTCCTGACTTTC. This sequence encodes CASSLVKSLSGANVLTF.

This chain connects TRBV27 to TRBJ2-7; 9 positions agree with TRBD2. The V gene end was trimmed by 6 bases and the J gene end by 4 bases; junction bases not matched to a gene: 4. Germline CDR1 and CDR2: MNHEY and SMNVEV (reference sequence). The CDR3 totals 13 residues. CDR3 nucleotides: TGTGCCAGCAGAGTAGCGGGAGCTTACGAGCAGTACTTC. As protein: CASRVAGAYEQYF.

The V gene is TRBV7-9, the J gene TRBJ1-6; D remains ambiguous. The CDR3 totals 14 residues. Germline V gene sequence: CDR1 SEHNR, CDR2 FQNEAQ (reference sequence). Trimming left V 1 base short and J 9 bases short, with 10 bases between. The CDR3 sequence: CASSLEPPASPLHF. CDR3 DNA sequence: TGTGCCAGCAGCTTAGAGCCCCCAGCTTCACCCCTCCACTTT.

This clone was counted once. The chain recombines TRBV29-1 with TRBJ2-7; D remains unclear. The CDR3 spans 12 residues. CDR1 and CDR2 (germline): SQVTM, ANQGSEA. Trimming removed 5 bases at V and 1 base at J, with 9 bases between. This CDR3 reads CSVRNGSYEQYF. DNA of the CDR3: TGCAGCGTTCGGAACGGTTCCTACGAGCAGTACTTC.

This chain uses TRBV30 with TRBJ2-7; 7 bases align to TRBD2. J was trimmed by 4 bases and V by 6 bases; bases with no gene match: 15. The CDR3 covers 15 residues. The germline CDR1 and CDR2 sequences are GTSNPN and SVGIG (reference sequence). CDR3 bases: TGTGCCTGCCTGGGGTGGGCTAGCGGACGATACGAGCAGTACTTC. This gives the protein CACLGWASGRYEQYF.

The rearrangement links TRBV7-9 to TRBJ2-7, with a tentative D call TRBD1 (5 bases). The CDR3 is 14 amino acids. V lost 1 base and J 2 bases, leaving 9 bases between the germline ends. Per germline, CDR1 SEHNR and CDR2 FQNEAQ (reference sequence). Written as DNA, the CDR3 is TGTGCCAGCAGCTTAGACAGGAGTGCCTACGAGCAGTACTTC. It is translated as CASSLDRSAYEQYF.

This chain connects TRBV6-1 to TRBJ2-3; perhaps TRBD2 as D (6 bases). The V gene lost 2 bases and the J gene lost 4 bases, with 13 bases spanning the gap. CDR1 is MNHNS and CDR2 is SASEGT in the germline V gene. This CDR3 contains 15 residues. CDR3 sequence (DNA): TGTGCCAGCAGTGAATGGCGGGGCGGGGCAGATACGCAGTATTTT. It is translated as CASSEWRGGADTQYF.

This clone has a count of ten or more. The V gene is TRBV7-9, the J gene TRBJ2-7, with 12 bases fitting TRBD2. The CDR3 sequence is 15 residues long. The trim removed 4 bases at V and 7 bases at J, leaving 8 bases unmatched. Germline V CDR1 and CDR2: SEHNR, FQNEAQ (reference sequence). The CDR3 protein is CASSSTSGSFGEQYF. In nucleotides, the CDR3 is TGTGCCAGCAGCTCGACTAGCGGGAGTTTTGGGGAGCAGTACTTC.

This clone was counted between two and nine times. The rearrangement joins TRBV4-1 to TRBJ2-1, with TRBD2 identical over 9 bases. Per the germline V gene, CDR1 is MGHRA and CDR2 is YSYEKL. The CDR3 loop spans 16 amino acids. J gave up 8 bases and V 0 bases, and 8 bases lay outside the gene matches. The CDR3 sequence is CASSQDMGGGAYEQFF. The CDR3 DNA reads as TGCGCCAGCAGCCAAGATATGGGCGGGGGGGCCTATGAGCAGTTCTTC.

This clone appeared a single time. This rearrangement joins TRBV13 to TRBJ1-2; D gene unclear. CDR1 is PRHDT, CDR2 FYEKMQ, per germline (reference sequence). The V end lost 6 bases, the J end lost 4 bases, and 15 bases lay between the germline ends. The CDR3 is made up of 14 amino acids. The CDR3 DNA sequence: TGTGCCAGCAGTGACACGGGAGGGCTCTATGGCTACACCTTC. Protein sequence: CASSDTGGLYGYTF.

V gene TRBV7-9 combines with J gene TRBJ2-3; D gene uncertain. Germline values: CDR1 SEHNR, CDR2 FQNEAQ (reference sequence). The V gene lost 6 bases and the J gene lost 2 bases, with 9 bases spanning the gap. The CDR3 sequence is 13 residues long. The DNA of the CDR3 is TGTGCCAGCAGTCCCACGGCCACAGATACGCAGTATTTT. The encoded protein is CASSPTATDTQYF.

J is TRBJ2-5 and V is TRBV11-2; D may correspond to TRBD1 or TRBD2 (5 bases each). Germline V CDR1 and CDR2: SGHAT, FQNNGV. This CDR3 is built from 14 residues. V gave up 3 bases and J gave up 3 bases, with 11 bases separating them. CDR3 region: CASSLGRIKETQYF. DNA for the CDR3: TGTGCCAGCAGCTTGGGACGGATTAAAGAGACCCAGTACTTC.

This clone has at least ten counts. CDR3 sequence reads: CASSAGSYEQYF. Here the CDR3 DNA reads TGTGCCAGCAGCGCGGGCTCCTACGAGCAGTACTTC. The gene calls are TRBV11-2 and TRBJ2-7, with TRBD2 as a possible D gene (5 bases). CDR3 length: 12 amino acids. Germline V lookup: CDR1 SGHAT, CDR2 FQNNGV. V lost 5 bases and J lost 0, with 5 bases in between.

The chain links TRBV29-1 to TRBJ1-2, with D perhaps matching TRBD1 (5 bases). The length of the CDR3 is 14 residues. The ends were cut back, 8 bases at V and 2 bases at J, with 18 bases in the middle. Germline CDR1 SQVTM, CDR2 ANQGSEA. The CDR3, as DNA: TGCAGCCCCACCGTTGCCGGGGACAACTATGGCTACACCTTC. Translation gives CSPTVAGDNYGYTF. Using reference TRBV29-1 and TRBJ1-2 for the parts outside the CDR3, the full variable domain is SAVISQKPSRDICQRGTSLTIQCQVDSQVTMMFWYRQQPGQSLTLIATANQGSEATYESGFVIDKFPISRPNLTFSTLTVSNMSPEDSSIYLCSPTVAGDNYGYTFGSGTRLTVV.

The table lists this clone with a count of one. The chain is built from TRBV7-6 and TRBJ2-1; perhaps TRBD2 as D (6 bases). CDR1 is SGHVS, CDR2 FNYEAQ, per germline. Trimming stripped 5 bases from V and 6 bases from J, with 8 bases between. CDR3 length: 12 residues. CDR3: CASSRGINEQFF. The CDR3 DNA reads TGTGCCAGCAGCCGGGGGATCAATGAGCAGTTCTTC.

This chain joins TRBV5-7 and TRBJ2-5; 7 nucleotides match TRBD1. TRBV5-7 is an ORF, and what it does is uncertain. The CDR3 extends over 17 amino acids. V shed 4 bases, J shed 0 bases, and the junction held 12 bases outside the gene matches. The chain's CDR3 is CASSVMTGQLYQETQYF. CDR3 nucleotides: TGTGCCAGCAGCGTGATGACGGGACAGCTATACCAAGAGACCCAGTACTTC.

The chain combines TRBV12-5 with TRBJ2-2; D ambiguous. Germline-derived CDR1 and CDR2 are LGHNT and FRNRAP. The CDR3 sequence is 15 residues long. The ends were cut back, 1 base at V and 3 bases at J, with 9 bases in the middle. The CDR3 nucleotides are TGTGCTAGTGGTTTGGGCGCCACCTACACCGGGGAGCTGTTTTTT. The encoded protein is CASGLGATYTGELFF.

The rearrangement links TRBV7-9 to TRBJ2-5; 9 bases match TRBD2. Trimming took 0 bases from V and 7 from J; bases not matched to a gene: 15. Looked up from germline, CDR1 is SEHNR and CDR2 is FQNEAQ (reference sequence). The CDR3 sequence is 18 residues long. The CDR3 spells CASSLAWGSGGQEWTQYF. DNA of the CDR3: TGTGCCAGCAGCTTAGCGTGGGGTAGCGGGGGCCAAGAGTGGACCCAGTACTTC.